The next 16 T cell receptor beta chains were all read from a single sample in a study of vaccination effects on CD4 cells after COVID-19. After expansion with viral peptide pools in the ViraFEST assay, antigen-specific CD4+ T cells were sequenced. Culture lasted 10 days before CD4+ T cell isolation. No vaccinee had earlier SARS-CoV-2 infection, and nucleocapsid antibodies were negative. Their specific antigens are unknown. The table came from immunoSEQ multiplex PCR; TCRdb's copy has only in-frame clones and leaves some out. This sample has roughly 20,000 clones, with 60% to 70% found just once. The sequencing here drew on CD4+ T cells from PBMCs cultured with HCoV-NL63 spike peptides, taken before COVID-19 vaccination. These receptors all come from a human donor who received a COVID-19 vaccine.

This clone was observed a single time. V usage is TRBV7-6 and J usage is TRBJ2-3; 10 bases are a match to TRBD2. The CDR3 covers 16 residues. Germline loops: CDR1 SGHVS, CDR2 FNYEAQ. V gave up 3 bases and J gave up 2 bases; unmatched junction bases: 5. This CDR3 is CASSLGSGGTTDTQYF. The CDR3 coding sequence is TGTGCCAGCAGCTTGGGTAGCGGGGGGACCACAGATACGCAGTATTTT. Full variable domain (remainder filled in from reference TRBV7-6 and TRBJ2-3): GAGVSQSPRYKVTKRGQDVALRCDPISGHVSLYWYRQALGQGPEFLTYFNYEAQQDKSGLPNDRFSAERPEGSISTLTIQRTEQRDSAMYRCASSLGSGGTTDTQYFGPGTRLTVL.

This chain links TRBV19 with TRBJ2-5; no reliable D call. The CDR3 contains 12 residues. The germline V and J ends were trimmed by 6 bases and 4 bases, with 9 bases remaining between them. Germline CDR1 is LNHDA and CDR2 is SQIVND (reference sequence). As DNA, the CDR3 is TGTGCCAGTAGCGAATCCTCAGAGACCCAGTACTTC. As protein: CASSESSETQYF.

The J gene is TRBJ2-3, the V gene TRBV25-1, with 7 positions matching TRBD1. Germline V gives CDR1 MGHDK, CDR2 SYGVNS. The CDR3 sequence is 15 residues long. The trim removed 4 bases at V and 6 bases at J, leaving 10 bases unmatched. The DNA of the CDR3 is TGTGCCAGCAGTGCTACGACAGGGACGGGGGATACGCAGTATTTT. Translated: CASSATTGTGDTQYF.

The chain is built from TRBV2 and TRBJ1-1; D unresolved. CDR1 and CDR2 (germline): SNHLY, FYNNEI. The CDR3 runs to 13 residues. V was cut by 7 bases and J by 1 base, with 10 bases left in between. CDR3 protein: CASNLNENTEAFF. The CDR3 region has the DNA TGTGCCAGCAACCTTAACGAGAACACTGAAGCTTTCTTT.

The rearrangement uses TRBV2 and TRBJ2-5; D remains unclear. Trimming took off 10 bases at V and 0 bases at J, with 9 bases between the two ends. Per germline, CDR1 SNHLY and CDR2 FYNNEI. The CDR3 has 12 amino acids. The CDR3 sequence is CATLGYQETQYF. For the CDR3, the DNA is TGTGCCACCCTGGGGTACCAAGAGACCCAGTACTTC.

This clone was detected once. The chain combines TRBV5-4 with TRBJ2-1; TRBD2 matches 13 bases. Per the germline V gene, CDR1 is SGHNT and CDR2 is YYREEE (reference sequence). The CDR3 contains 16 residues. V lost 3 bases to trimming and J lost 5 bases; unmatched junction nucleotides: 5. The CDR3 reads CASSSGGTSGDNEQFF. CDR3 bases: TGTGCCAGCAGCTCGGGAGGGACTAGCGGGGACAATGAGCAGTTCTTC.

CDR3 in amino acids: CASSERTEAFF. The CDR3 DNA is TGTGCCAGCAGTGAACGGACTGAAGCTTTCTTT. This rearrangement joins TRBV25-1 to TRBJ1-1; D remains unclear. The CDR3 has 11 residues. Germline V CDR1 and CDR2: MGHDK, SYGVNS. V shed 2 bases and J shed 5 bases, with 3 bases lying between them.

This rearrangement joins TRBV6-5 to TRBJ2-2; the D is unclear. Trimming left V 5 bases short and J 1 base short, with 8 bases between. This CDR3 contains 14 residues. Germline assignment: CDR1 MNHEY and CDR2 SVGAGI. CDR3 coding DNA: TGTGCCAGCAGTCCTGGGGTGAACACCGGGGAGCTGTTTTTT. This sequence encodes CASSPGVNTGELFF.

The chain couples TRBV11-2 to TRBJ1-3; D is possibly TRBD1 (5 bases). Trimming removed 2 bases from V and 2 bases from J, with 10 bases in between. CDR1 is SGHAT, CDR2 FQNNGV, per germline. The CDR3 sequence is 15 residues long. This CDR3 reads CASSLSAGAGNTIYF. The CDR3 DNA is TGTGCCAGCAGCTTATCGGCGGGGGCTGGAAACACCATATATTTT.

V and J are TRBV11-3 and TRBJ2-2, with 9 bases identical to TRBD1. The CDR3 runs 16 residues. The V segment lost 5 bases and the J segment 5 bases; nucleotides outside the gene matches: 9. Per the germline V gene, CDR1 is SGHNT and CDR2 is YENEEA. CDR3 nucleotides: TGTGCCAGCAGCCAGGGTGGGACAGGGCCTACCGGGGAGCTGTTTTTT. It translates to CASSQGGTGPTGELFF.

There are a few counts of this clone. The gene calls are TRBV18 and TRBJ1-1, with unresolved D. Germline assignment: CDR1 KGHSH and CDR2 LQKENI. The CDR3 totals 14 residues. Deletions cut 3 bases from V and 3 bases from J, with 11 bases between. CDR3 nucleotide sequence: TGTGCCAGCTCACCCCTTGAGGTGGACACTGAAGCTTTCTTT. Protein sequence: CASSPLEVDTEAFF.

The V and J genes are TRBV2 and TRBJ2-7; D gene ambiguous. CDR3 size: 11 residues. Germline CDR1 reads SNHLY; CDR2 reads FYNNEI. V gave up 6 bases and J gave up 1 base, with 4 bases separating them. The CDR3 reads CASRLSYEQYF. CDR3 bases: TGTGCCAGCAGACTGTCCTACGAGCAGTACTTC.

This clone has only one observation. This chain joins TRBV11-3 and TRBJ2-2; D possibly matches TRBD1 or TRBD2 (5 bases each). The CDR3 has 15 residues. Trimming pared 8 bases from V and 8 bases from J, leaving 21 bases between. The germline V gene encodes CDR1 SGHNT and CDR2 YENEEA. CDR3 sequence: CASRSPGTGVGELFF. The CDR3 DNA reads as TGTGCCAGCCGCTCTCCCGGGACCGGGGTGGGGGAGCTGTTTTTT.

The chain couples TRBV11-3 to TRBJ1-1, with 8 bases aligning to TRBD1. The CDR3 loop spans 11 amino acids. CDR1 SGHNT and CDR2 YENEEA come from the germline V gene. J lost 7 bases, V lost 6 bases, and 1 base had no gene match. The CDR3 region is CASRGTGEAFF. CDR3 DNA sequence: TGTGCCAGCAGAGGGACAGGTGAAGCTTTCTTT. The full variable domain, its missing parts supplied by reference TRBV11-3 and TRBJ1-1, is EAGVVQSPRYKIIEKKQPVAFWCNPISGHNTLYWYLQNLGQGPELLIRYENEEAVDDSQLPKDRFSAERLKGVDSTLKIQPAELGDSAVYLCASRGTGEAFFGQGTRLTVV.

V is TRBV18 and J is TRBJ2-7; TRBD1 might be the D (6 bases). Trimming took off 1 base at V and 6 bases at J, with 16 bases between the two ends. Germline CDR1 is KGHSH and CDR2 is LQKENI. The CDR3 has 15 amino acids. The CDR3 spells CASSPRGLWDSEQYF. The CDR3 region has the DNA TGTGCCAGCTCACCACGGGGGCTTTGGGATAGCGAGCAGTACTTC.

The gene calls are TRBV4-2 and TRBJ2-5, with a tentative D call TRBD1 (6 bases). The ends were cut back, 3 bases at V and 1 base at J, with 12 bases in the middle. The CDR3 spans 15 residues. CDR1 and CDR2 (germline): LGHNA, YNFKEQ. The CDR3 DNA is TGTGCCAGCAGCCAGTTCCAGGGGTCCCAAGAGACCCAGTACTTC. This gives the protein CASSQFQGSQETQYF.